A single sample gave rise to the 32 T cell receptor beta chains below, sequenced in a study of blood T cell repertoires in COVID-19. The data were produced by immunoSEQ multiplex PCR, yet TCRdb's version contains in-frame clones alone and is incomplete. Among approximately 440,000 clones, around 90% were seen once, and the ten largest hold around 0.6%. Material for sequencing was PBMCs or T cells enriched from blood (not recorded which). The receptor source for this set is a young man who had recovered from COVID-19.

The chain joins TRBV10-3 to TRBJ1-2; 8 nucleotides line up with TRBD1. Germline assignment: CDR1 ENHRY and CDR2 SYGVKD. The CDR3 spans 13 residues. After removal of 7 bases from V and 5 bases from J, the junction contained 6 bases not matched to a gene. CDR3 in DNA: TGTGCCATCAACCAGGGGGCAGGGTATGGCTACACCTTC. Amino acids: CAINQGAGYGYTF.

In nucleotides, the CDR3 is TGCGCCAGCAGCTTAGCCCGGAGGGCCGATGACTCCAAGAACACTGAAGCTTTCTTT. The encoded protein is CASSLARRADDSKNTEAFF. The chain joins TRBV5-1 to TRBJ1-1; D is unclear. The V and J ends lost 2 bases and 1 base respectively, with 24 bases between them. The CDR3 has 19 amino acids. The V gene's germline CDR1 is SGHRS and CDR2 YFSETQ.

CDR3 sequence (DNA): TGTGCCAGCAGCATCGGACAGGCAAGGAGAGAGACCCAGTACTTC. This gives the protein CASSIGQARRETQYF. The V call is TRBV7-9, the J call TRBJ2-5, with TRBD1 matching 7 bases. V shed 5 bases, J shed 4 bases, and the junction held 10 bases outside the gene matches. The CDR3 extends over 15 amino acids. Germline-derived CDR1 and CDR2 are SEHNR and FQNEAQ (reference sequence).

The rearrangement joins TRBV9 to TRBJ2-2; 10 bases match TRBD2. CDR3 length: 16 amino acids. V lost 4 bases and J lost 5; bases outside the gene matches: 8. Germline CDR1 reads SGDLS; CDR2 reads YYNGEE. The CDR3 loop reads CASSSLAGVRTGELFF. The CDR3 nucleotides are TGTGCCAGCAGCTCCCTAGCGGGAGTACGTACCGGGGAGCTGTTTTTT.

This sequence joins TRBV3-1 (or the pseudogene TRBV3-2) and TRBJ1-2; D call uncertain. The germline V and J ends were trimmed by 2 bases and 6 bases, with 10 bases remaining between them. From germline, CDR1 is LGHDT and CDR2 YNNKEL (reference sequence). The CDR3 covers 13 residues. As DNA, the CDR3 is TGTGCCAGCAGCCAACCTAACCCTCATGGCTACACCTTC. Translated, it gives CASSQPNPHGYTF.

The V and J genes are TRBV6-5 and TRBJ2-3; 9 bases are shared with TRBD1. The V segment lost 6 bases and the J segment 3 bases; nucleotides outside the gene matches: 7. CDR3 length: 15 residues. Germline CDR1 is MNHEY and CDR2 is SVGAGI. DNA for the CDR3: TGTGCCAGCAGCGCGAACAGGGGGCGAACAGATACGCAGTATTTT. Amino acids: CASSANRGRTDTQYF.

The rearrangement links TRBV19 to TRBJ2-2; D ambiguous. Trimming took 4 bases from V and 4 from J, leaving 10 bases between them. CDR3 size: 14 residues. CDR1 and CDR2 (germline): LNHDA, SQIVND (reference sequence). The CDR3: CASSRTGSTGELFF. Written as DNA, the CDR3 is TGTGCCAGTAGTAGAACGGGTTCCACCGGGGAGCTGTTTTTT.

This chain joins TRBV19 and TRBJ2-2; 7 nucleotides align to TRBD2. The V and J ends lost 4 bases and 0 bases, in that order; junction bases with no gene match: 5. CDR3 length equals 16 residues. Germline V gene lookup returns CDR1 LNHDA and CDR2 SQIVND (reference sequence). The CDR3 is CASSTLAGANTGELFF. As DNA, the CDR3 is TGTGCCAGTAGTACCTTAGCGGGTGCGAACACCGGGGAGCTGTTTTTT.

This chain connects TRBV19 to TRBJ2-2, with 7 bases lining up with TRBD1. Germline CDR1 reads LNHDA; CDR2 reads SQIVND (reference sequence). The CDR3 sequence is 14 residues long. Trimming removed 6 bases from V and 7 bases from J; junction bases left unmatched: 8. CDR3 coding DNA: TGTGCCAGTAGGTCAGGGGGATTTATCGGGGAGCTGTTTTTT. Protein: CASRSGGFIGELFF.

The sample holds a few counts of this clone. This chain connects TRBV29-1 to TRBJ1-2; no clear D gene. CDR3 length: 12 amino acids. Germline V lookup: CDR1 SQVTM, CDR2 ANQGSEA. Between the trimmed V and J ends, which lost 4 bases and 4 bases, there was a span of 10 bases. The CDR3 nucleotides are TGCAGCGTTGGTCAACCCAGCTATGGCTACACCTTC. Amino acids: CSVGQPSYGYTF.

The chain combines TRBV27 with TRBJ2-3; TRBD2 agrees at 8 bases. After removal of 5 bases from V and 5 bases from J, the junction contained 12 bases not matched to a gene. Germline V CDR1 and CDR2: MNHEY, SMNVEV (reference sequence). This CDR3 has 16 amino acids. The DNA of the CDR3 is TGTGCCAGCAGTCTCTTCTTAGGGACTAGGGGAGATACGCAGTATTTT. This translates into CASSLFLGTRGDTQYF.

The chain carries TRBV6-5 and TRBJ1-6, with D possibly being TRBD1 (6 bases). The CDR3 runs 14 residues. V was shortened by 8 bases and J by 5 bases, with 13 bases between the two germline ends. The germline CDR1 and CDR2 sequences are MNHEY and SVGAGI. Written as DNA, the CDR3 is TGTGCCAGCCGTAGGGGGGGGGATAATTCACCCCTCCACTTT. Protein: CASRRGGDNSPLHF.

The sample holds one count of this clone. This rearrangement joins TRBV21-1 to TRBJ2-1; the D call of TRBD1 is as the table states it, not checked on the DNA. TRBV21-1 is noted as a pseudogene. This CDR3 region has 20 residues. CDR3 protein: CASSKGRDRPPASSYNEQFF. The CDR3 nucleotides read TGTGCCAGCAGCAAGGGGCGGGACAGGCCACCAGCTAGCTCCTACAATGAGCAGTTCTTC.

CDR3 sequence: CASSLGQVGDTQYF. CDR3 coding DNA: TGCGCCAGCAGCTTGGGACAGGTGGGAGATACGCAGTATTTT. The chain recombines TRBV5-1 with TRBJ2-3; TRBD1 is a possible D gene (6 bases). This CDR3 is 14 amino acids long. CDR1 SGHRS and CDR2 YFSETQ come from the germline V gene. The germline V and J ends were trimmed by 0 bases and 5 bases, with 10 bases remaining between them.

The chain links TRBV11-3 to TRBJ2-2; D gene ambiguous. The germline V gene encodes CDR1 SGHNT and CDR2 YENEEA. The CDR3 loop spans 13 amino acids. V lost 6 bases and J lost 0, with 5 bases in between. The CDR3 nucleotides are TGTGCCAGCAGGCTAACGAACACCGGGGAGCTGTTTTTT. It specifies CASRLTNTGELFF.

The rearrangement links TRBV3-1 (or the pseudogene TRBV3-2) to TRBJ1-1, with D possibly matching TRBD1 (5 bases). In germline, CDR1 is LGHDT, CDR2 YNNKEL (reference sequence). This CDR3 contains 15 residues. Trimming removed 1 base at V and 4 bases at J, with 13 bases between. Here the CDR3 DNA reads TGTGCCAGCAGCCAAGGTGCAGGGATGGGCACTGAAGCTTTCTTT. Its translation: CASSQGAGMGTEAFF.

This clone has just one count. The V and J genes are TRBV7-2 and TRBJ1-2; unclear D gene. The germline CDR1 and CDR2 sequences are SGHTA and FQGNSA. The ends were cut back, 10 bases at V and 5 bases at J, with 26 bases in the middle. CDR3 length: 16 residues. The CDR3 spells CATSSIPGRVVYGYTF. The CDR3 DNA follows: TGTGCCACCTCCTCAATCCCCGGCCGGGTTGTTTATGGCTACACCTTC.

The chain carries TRBV27 and TRBJ1-1; TRBD1 agrees at 10 bases. CDR3 length: 12 residues. Unmatched junction bases numbered 7, after V lost 7 bases and J lost 11 bases. CDR1 and CDR2 from the germline V gene are MNHEY and SMNVEV (reference sequence). CDR3 nucleotide sequence: TGTGCCAGCATGGACAGGGGGGGACGCGCTTTCTTT. It yields the protein CASMDRGGRAFF.

The V call is TRBV7-6, the J call TRBJ2-3; 10 bases fit TRBD1. Germline loops: CDR1 SGHVS, CDR2 FNYEAQ. The J segment lost 2 bases and the V segment lost 5 bases, leaving 4 bases of the junction unmatched. The CDR3 contains 15 residues. CDR3 region: CASSLTGGDTDTQYF. CDR3 DNA: TGTGCCAGCAGCCTGACAGGGGGCGACACAGATACGCAGTATTTT.

The sample holds many counts of this clone. The chain is built from TRBV6-5 and TRBJ1-4; 7 bases match TRBD1. The CDR3 has 15 amino acids. V shed 2 bases, J shed 4 bases, and the junction held 4 bases outside the gene matches. Germline V gene lookup returns CDR1 MNHEY and CDR2 SVGAGI. The CDR3 nucleotides read TGTGCCAGCAGTTACCTTGGGACAGATAATGAAAAACTGTTTTTT. This gives the protein CASSYLGTDNEKLFF.

V gene TRBV3-1 (or the pseudogene TRBV3-2) combines with J gene TRBJ1-6, with 8 positions matching TRBD1. With 4 bases clipped from V and 7 bases from J, the junction kept 9 bases outside the gene matches. The CDR3 loop spans 16 amino acids. CDR1 is LGHDT, CDR2 YNNKEL, per germline (reference sequence). The CDR3 bases are TGTGCCAGCAGCCTACAGGGGGGCTTGGAGAATTCACCCCTCCACTTT. Protein product: CASSLQGGLENSPLHF.

The CDR3 DNA follows: TGTGCCAGCAGCGTTACAGGATATGAGCAGTTCTTC. Translated, it gives CASSVTGYEQFF. The chain employs TRBV11-3 and TRBJ2-1; tentatively, D is TRBD1 (5 bases). Between the trimmed V and J ends, which lost 5 bases and 8 bases, there was a span of 10 bases. This CDR3 is 12 amino acids long. Germline V lookup: CDR1 SGHNT, CDR2 YENEEA. The complete variable domain, with remaining parts taken from reference TRBV11-3 and TRBJ2-1, reads EAGVVQSPRYKIIEKKQPVAFWCNPISGHNTLYWYLQNLGQGPELLIRYENEEAVDDSQLPKDRFSAERLKGVDSTLKIQPAELGDSAVYLCASSVTGYEQFFGPGTRLTVL.

The gene calls are TRBV28 and TRBJ1-5; no firm D call. The CDR3 is 14 amino acids. V lost 2 bases to trimming and J lost 2 bases, with 7 bases between them. The germline V gene encodes CDR1 MDHEN and CDR2 SYDVKM. This CDR3 is CASSLMGGNQPQHF. Here the CDR3 DNA reads TGTGCCAGCAGTTTAATGGGAGGCAATCAGCCCCAGCATTTT.

The chain is built from TRBV4-1 and TRBJ2-1; TRBD2 matches 7 bases. Germline V gene data show CDR1 as MGHRA and CDR2 as YSYEKL. V gave up 0 bases and J gave up 10 bases; unmatched junction bases: 6. The CDR3 runs 14 residues. This chain's CDR3 is CASSQESGKGEQFF. CDR3 in DNA: TGCGCCAGCAGCCAAGAAAGCGGGAAGGGGGAGCAGTTCTTC.

This clone has only one observation. The chain has TRBV19 and TRBJ2-2, with TRBD1 identical over 9 bases. Germline CDR1 LNHDA, CDR2 SQIVND (reference sequence). J lost 0 bases, V lost 3 bases, and 2 bases had no gene match. The CDR3 spans 16 residues. The CDR3 reads CASSMRDRANTGELFF. As DNA, the CDR3 is TGTGCCAGTAGTATGAGGGACAGGGCGAACACCGGGGAGCTGTTTTTT.

The chain carries TRBV19 and TRBJ1-2; D is perhaps TRBD1 (5 bases). Per germline, CDR1 LNHDA and CDR2 SQIVND (reference sequence). The CDR3 extends over 12 amino acids. Trimming cost V 3 bases and J 7 bases, with 9 bases left between them. The CDR3: CASSMSGFGYTF. The CDR3 DNA reads TGTGCCAGTAGTATGTCAGGGTTTGGCTACACCTTC.

Written as DNA, the CDR3 is TGTGCCAGTAGTATGGGGACAGGGGCGCTTGAGCAGTTCTTC. Encoded protein: CASSMGTGALEQFF. The chain combines TRBV19 with TRBJ2-1; 10 bases agree with TRBD1. Germline CDR1 is LNHDA and CDR2 is SQIVND (reference sequence). CDR3 size: 14 residues. The V gene end was trimmed by 3 bases and the J gene end by 9 bases; junction bases not matched to a gene: 5.

The CDR3 coding sequence is TGTGCCAGCAGCTCGGAAGACAGGAATGGCTACACCTTC. Protein: CASSSEDRNGYTF. The V and J genes are TRBV5-4 and TRBJ1-2; tentative D call: TRBD1 (6 bases). The germline V and J ends were trimmed by 3 bases and 6 bases, with 12 bases remaining between them. Germline V gives CDR1 SGHNT, CDR2 YYREEE (reference sequence). The CDR3 is 13 amino acids.

The chain joins TRBV28 to TRBJ1-1; 7 bases align to TRBD1. CDR3 size: 15 residues. Trimming at V came to 5 bases and at J to 1 base, leaving 7 bases not matched to a gene. Germline CDR1 MDHEN, CDR2 SYDVKM. The CDR3 loop is CASSETGISNTEAFF. CDR3 DNA sequence: TGTGCCAGCAGTGAGACAGGGATCTCGAACACTGAAGCTTTCTTT. The full variable domain, with the rest looked up from reference TRBV28 and TRBJ1-1, is DVKVTQSSRYLVKRTGEKVFLECVQDMDHENMFWYRQDPGLGLRLIYFSYDVKMKEKGDIPEGYSVSREKKERFSLILESASTNQTSMYLCASSETGISNTEAFFGQGTRLTVV.

V gene TRBV5-1 combines with J gene TRBJ2-2; 9 bases agree with TRBD1. Germline lookup yields CDR1 SGHRS and CDR2 YFSETQ. The CDR3 consists of 16 residues. V shed 4 bases, J shed 5 bases, and the junction held 9 bases outside the gene matches. In nucleotides, the CDR3 is TGCGCCAGCAGCCTTACAGGGGGCGCGCTTACCGGGGAGCTGTTTTTT. It specifies CASSLTGGALTGELFF.

The V gene is TRBV28, the J gene TRBJ1-4; TRBD1 matches 9 bases. Germline CDR1 is MDHEN and CDR2 is SYDVKM. V gave up 5 bases and J gave up 8 bases; unmatched junction bases: 6. The CDR3 consists of 14 residues. Here the CDR3 DNA reads TGTGCCAGCAGTCCTTGGACAGGGGACGAAAAACTGTTTTTT. This codes for CASSPWTGDEKLFF.

The count of this clone is one. V is TRBV12-3 or TRBV12-4 and J is TRBJ1-2; 7 nucleotides agree with TRBD1. Losses at the gene ends were 1 base for V and 8 bases for J; bases not matched to a gene: 4. The CDR3 is 13 residues long. CDR3 in DNA: TGTGCCAGCAGTTTAGACAGGGGTGGAGGCTACACCTTC. Its translation is CASSLDRGGGYTF.